One and the same sample provided the 4 T cell receptor beta chains below, sequenced in a study of T cells in Graves' hyperthyroidism and ophthalmopathy. Amplification yielded TCR beta CDR3 regions, with RNA transcripts as the source. The HTBI primer set drove a first-round RT-PCR of the TCR CDR3. In TCRdb, the multiplex PCR reads were re-called with MiXCR into one record per CDR3 protein. Counted here are approximately 400,000 distinct CDR3 sequences, approximately 15% occurring once; the ten biggest clones make up 9.5% to 11%. The sample comprised blood. The receptor source for this set is a woman aged 55 to 70 with Graves' hyperthyroidism.

The DNA of the CDR3 is TGTGCCAGCAGCCCTAGCGGGGTAGGGACCCAGTACTTC. As protein: CASSPSGVGTQYF. The chain carries TRBV12-3 or TRBV12-4 and TRBJ2-5; 9 bases agree with TRBD2. With 6 bases clipped from V and 7 bases from J, the junction kept 6 bases outside the gene matches. The CDR3 loop spans 13 amino acids.

In this sample, this clonotype turned up many times. The chain joins TRBV20-1 to TRBJ2-3; no clear D. The germline V gene encodes CDR1 DFQATT and CDR2 SNEGSKA (reference sequence). The CDR3 totals 13 residues. Deletions cut 3 bases from V and 2 bases from J, with 9 bases between. In nucleotides, the CDR3 is TGCAGTGCTAGCCCCGGAACCACAGATACGCAGTATTTT. It codes for CSASPGTTDTQYF.

This clonotype was picked up a small number of times. V usage is TRBV3-1 and J usage is TRBJ2-3; D is unresolved. V dropped 5 bases and J dropped 3 bases, with 15 bases sitting between them. The CDR3 runs 15 residues. Germline V gene sequence: CDR1 LGHDT, CDR2 YNNKEL (reference sequence). CDR3 DNA sequence: TGTGCCAGCAGCTCCTTAGCAGCTGGGACAGATACGCAGTATTTT. It is translated as CASSSLAAGTDTQYF.

This clonotype was recorded at least ten times. V and J are TRBV28 and TRBJ2-4; D is unclear. The CDR3 totals 14 residues. The V end lost 8 bases, the J end lost 8 bases, and 19 bases lay between the germline ends. Germline CDR1 reads MDHEN; CDR2 reads SYDVKM. The CDR3 loop reads CASRKNEAIDIQYF. In DNA form, the CDR3 reads TGTGCCAGCCGGAAGAACGAGGCTATCGACATTCAGTACTTC. Drawing the rest from reference TRBV28 and TRBJ2-4, the complete variable domain is DVKVTQSSRYLVKRTGEKVFLECVQDMDHENMFWYRQDPGLGLRLIYFSYDVKMKEKGDIPEGYSVSREKKERFSLILESASTNQTSMYLCASRKNEAIDIQYFGAGTRLSVL.